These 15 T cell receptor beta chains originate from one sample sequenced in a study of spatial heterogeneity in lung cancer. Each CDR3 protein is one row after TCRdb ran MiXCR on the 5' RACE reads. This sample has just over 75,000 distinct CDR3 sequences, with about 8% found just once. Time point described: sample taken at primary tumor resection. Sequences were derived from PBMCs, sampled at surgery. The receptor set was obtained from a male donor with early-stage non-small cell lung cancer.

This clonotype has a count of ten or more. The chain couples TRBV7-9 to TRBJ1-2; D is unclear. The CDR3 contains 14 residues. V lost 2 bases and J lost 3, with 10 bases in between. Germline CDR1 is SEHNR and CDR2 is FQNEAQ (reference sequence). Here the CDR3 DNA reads TGTGCCAGCAGCTTATCCGGAGGATACTATGGCTACACCTTC. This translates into CASSLSGGYYGYTF. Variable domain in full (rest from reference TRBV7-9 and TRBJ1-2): DTGVSQNPRHKITKRGQNVTFRCDPISEHNRLYWYRQTLGQGPEFLTYFQNEAQLEKSRLLSDRFSAERPKGSFSTLEIQRTEQGDSAMYLCASSLSGGYYGYTFGSGTRLTVV.

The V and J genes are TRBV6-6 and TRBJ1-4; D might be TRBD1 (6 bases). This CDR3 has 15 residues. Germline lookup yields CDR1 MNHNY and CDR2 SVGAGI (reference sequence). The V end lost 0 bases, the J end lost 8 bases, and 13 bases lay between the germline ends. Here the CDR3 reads CASSYSPGGGEKLFF. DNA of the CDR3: TGTGCCAGCAGTTACTCGCCTGGAGGGGGGGAAAAACTGTTTTTT.

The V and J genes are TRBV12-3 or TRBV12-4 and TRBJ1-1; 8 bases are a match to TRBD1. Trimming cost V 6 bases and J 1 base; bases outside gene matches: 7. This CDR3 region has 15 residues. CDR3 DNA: TGTGCCAGCAGCCGTCCCGGGACAGGGAACACTGAAGCTTTCTTT. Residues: CASSRPGTGNTEAFF.

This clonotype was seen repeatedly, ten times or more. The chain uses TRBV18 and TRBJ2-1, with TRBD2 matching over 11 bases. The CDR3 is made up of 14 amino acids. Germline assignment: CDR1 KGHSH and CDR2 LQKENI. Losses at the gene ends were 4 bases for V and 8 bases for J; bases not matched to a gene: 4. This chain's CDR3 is CASSQLAGEDEQFF. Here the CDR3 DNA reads TGTGCCAGCTCACAACTAGCGGGAGAAGATGAGCAGTTCTTC.

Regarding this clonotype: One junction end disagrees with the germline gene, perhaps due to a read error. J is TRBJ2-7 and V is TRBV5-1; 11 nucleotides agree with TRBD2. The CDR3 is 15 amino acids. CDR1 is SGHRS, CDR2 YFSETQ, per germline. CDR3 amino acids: CASGLAGGVSYEQYF. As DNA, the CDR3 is TGCGCCAGCGGCTTAGCGGGAGGGGTATCCTACGAGCAGTACTTC.

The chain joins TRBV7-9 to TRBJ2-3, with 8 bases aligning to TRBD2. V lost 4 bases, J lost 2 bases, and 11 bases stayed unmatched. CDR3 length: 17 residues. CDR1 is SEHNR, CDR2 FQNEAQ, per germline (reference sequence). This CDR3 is CASSSFLGGRFTDTQYF. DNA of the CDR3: TGTGCCAGCAGCTCATTTCTGGGCGGGAGGTTCACAGATACGCAGTATTTT.

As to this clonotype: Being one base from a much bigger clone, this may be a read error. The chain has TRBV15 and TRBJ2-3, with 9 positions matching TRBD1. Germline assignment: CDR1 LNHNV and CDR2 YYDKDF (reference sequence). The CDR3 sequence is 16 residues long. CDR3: CATSKGYGQGTVTQYF. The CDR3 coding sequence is TGTGCCACCAGCAAAGGATACGGACAGGGGACAGTTACGCAGTATTTT.

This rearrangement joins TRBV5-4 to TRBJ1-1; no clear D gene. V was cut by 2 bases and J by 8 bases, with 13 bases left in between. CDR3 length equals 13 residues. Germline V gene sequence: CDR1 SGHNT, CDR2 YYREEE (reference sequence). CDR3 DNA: TGTGCCAGCAGCTTTGGGCAGTCGAGAGAAGCTTTCTTT. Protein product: CASSFGQSREAFF.

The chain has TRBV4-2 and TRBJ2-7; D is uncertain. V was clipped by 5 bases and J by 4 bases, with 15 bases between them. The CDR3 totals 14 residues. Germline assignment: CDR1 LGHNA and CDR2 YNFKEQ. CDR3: CASSTISNPYEQYF. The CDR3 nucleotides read TGTGCCAGCAGCACGATCAGCAATCCTTACGAGCAGTACTTC.

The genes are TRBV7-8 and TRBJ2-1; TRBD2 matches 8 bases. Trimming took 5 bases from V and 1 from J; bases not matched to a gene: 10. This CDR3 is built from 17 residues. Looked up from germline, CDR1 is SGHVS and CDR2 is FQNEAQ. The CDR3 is CASSPLLTSASYNEQFF. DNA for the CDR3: TGTGCCAGCAGCCCCTTACTGACTAGCGCTTCCTACAATGAGCAGTTCTTC.

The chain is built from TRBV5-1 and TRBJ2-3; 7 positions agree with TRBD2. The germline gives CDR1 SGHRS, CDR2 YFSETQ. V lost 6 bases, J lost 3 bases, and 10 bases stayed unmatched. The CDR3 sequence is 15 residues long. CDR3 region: CASTTAGVGTDTQYF. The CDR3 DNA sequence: TGCGCCAGCACTACCGCGGGAGTAGGTACAGATACGCAGTATTTT. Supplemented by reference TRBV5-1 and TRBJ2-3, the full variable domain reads KAGVTQTPRYLIKTRGQQVTLSCSPISGHRSVSWYQQTPGQGLQFLFEYFSETQRNKGNFPGRFSGRQFSNSRSEMNVSTLELGDSALYLCASTTAGVGTDTQYFGPGTRLTVL.

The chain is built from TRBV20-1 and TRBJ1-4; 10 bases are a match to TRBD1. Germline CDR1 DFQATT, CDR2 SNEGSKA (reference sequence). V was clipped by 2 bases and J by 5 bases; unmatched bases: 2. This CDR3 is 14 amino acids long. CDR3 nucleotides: TGCAGTGCTAGACCGGGACAGGGGAATGAAAAACTGTTTTTT. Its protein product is CSARPGQGNEKLFF.

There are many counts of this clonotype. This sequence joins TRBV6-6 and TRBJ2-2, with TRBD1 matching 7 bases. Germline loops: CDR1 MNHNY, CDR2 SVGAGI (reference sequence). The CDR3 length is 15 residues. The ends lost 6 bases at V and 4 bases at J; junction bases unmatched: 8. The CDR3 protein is CASSRDSTSTGELFF. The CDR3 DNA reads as TGTGCCAGCAGCAGGGACAGCACTAGCACCGGGGAGCTGTTTTTT.

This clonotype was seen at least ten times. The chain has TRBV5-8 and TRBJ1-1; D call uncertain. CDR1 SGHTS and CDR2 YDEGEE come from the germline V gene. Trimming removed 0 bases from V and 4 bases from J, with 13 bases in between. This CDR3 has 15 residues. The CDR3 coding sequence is TGTGCCAGCAGCTTGGTGCCCGCCGTAGGCACTGAAGCTTTCTTT. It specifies CASSLVPAVGTEAFF.

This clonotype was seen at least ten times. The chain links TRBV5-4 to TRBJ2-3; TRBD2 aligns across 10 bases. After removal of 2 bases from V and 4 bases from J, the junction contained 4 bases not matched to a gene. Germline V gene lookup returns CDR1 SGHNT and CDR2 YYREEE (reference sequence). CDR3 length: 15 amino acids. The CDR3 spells CASSFGAGGPDTQYF. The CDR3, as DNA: TGTGCCAGCAGCTTTGGAGCGGGAGGGCCAGATACGCAGTATTTT.